The TCR beta chain described here comes from a study of T-cell reconstitution after alpha-beta-depleted transplantation in children (dated by TCRdb to the mid-2010s). A note on the overall study: Using TCR repertoire profiling, the study quantitatively followed how T-cell immune reconstitution unfolded in children after TCRalphabeta/CD19-depleted allogeneic hematopoietic cell transplantation. What the study reported, not specific to this receptor: In some patients, high TCRbeta diversity at day 60 was attributed to recipient T cells and intrathymic progenitors that had survived conditioning. About two months after transplant, the apparently early recovery of alphabetaT-cell counts reportedly depended on just several hundred clones that had expanded rapidly and came from non-depleted graft cells. The frequencies of hyperexpanded clones fell over the following months, and after one year, T-cell counts and TCRbeta diversity were mostly attributed to newly produced T cells.

The treatment or condition label, as the study defines it: allogeneic hematopoietic cell transplantation with graft depleted of TCRalphabeta T cells and CD19 B cells. The transplant recipients were children given TCRalphabeta/CD19-depleted allogeneic hematopoietic cell grafts. This clonotype was found many times. The antigen this receptor binds is unknown. No qualities accompany the bases; no much larger clone lies one base away. Taken from cysteine to phenylalanine, the CDR3 has 14 residues. CDR3 DNA is the only sequence kept; it has 42 bases, read in frame from the first base. The germline V gene provides CDR1 SQVTM and CDR2 ANQGSEA. A distance of 15 bases separates the germline ends of V and J, which lose 5 bases and 3 bases respectively. Libraries were made using PCR. Sequencing relied on an Illumina HiSeq 2500. Molecular barcoding was employed in the preparation of TCR libraries, with unique molecular identifiers being used to normalize TCRbeta repertoire quantification. TCRdb cleaned the public reads at Q25 with fastp, built clones with MiXCR and kept in-frame beta chains. CDR3 protein sequences are deduplicated, and each keeps its most common genes and DNA. The table for this sample lists just over 200,000 distinct CDR3 sequences; about 8.7% of them were counted only once. The ten largest clones add up to under 40% of the sample.

This clonotype was obtained from a male patient between 2 and 10 years old who had a stem cell transplant for acute myeloid leukemia, so the T cells may come from the graft donor. Sequencing was performed on PBMCs, mostly from graft donor cells, taken 360 days after TCRalphabeta/CD19-depleted stem cell transplant. The sequence joins TRBV29-1 to TRBJ2-3, with no confident D gene call. The nucleotide sequence reads as follows: TGCAGCGTTACACTGCACGAAGGGACAGATACGCAGTATTTT. Its translation is CSVTLHEGTDTQYF.